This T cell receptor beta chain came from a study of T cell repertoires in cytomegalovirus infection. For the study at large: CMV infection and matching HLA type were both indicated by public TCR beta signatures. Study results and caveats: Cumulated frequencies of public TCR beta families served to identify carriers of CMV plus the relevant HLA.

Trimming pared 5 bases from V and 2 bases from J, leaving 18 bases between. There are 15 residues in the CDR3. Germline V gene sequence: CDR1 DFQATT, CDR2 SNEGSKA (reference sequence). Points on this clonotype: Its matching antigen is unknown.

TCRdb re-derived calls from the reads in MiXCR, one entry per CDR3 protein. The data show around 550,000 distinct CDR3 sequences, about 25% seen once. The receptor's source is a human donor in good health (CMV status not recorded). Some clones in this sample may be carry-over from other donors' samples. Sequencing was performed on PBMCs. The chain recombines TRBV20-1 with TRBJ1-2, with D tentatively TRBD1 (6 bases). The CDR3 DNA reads TGCAGTGCTTTCCCCATGGAGGGGGAGAACTATGGCTACACCTTC. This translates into CSAFPMEGENYGYTF.